This TCR beta chain was documented in a study of shared clonotypes between healthy human individuals (dated by TCRdb to about 2020). About the full investigation: Three men and a couple of women, aged 18 to 49 years, made up the cohort. For each donor, CD4 naive and CD4 memory were each run on three plates, CD8 naive on two plates, and CD8 memory on one plate. To estimate repertoire size and how much clonotype sharing occurs between individuals, the study deeply sequenced the blood TCR repertoires of about five healthy adults. Different laboratories and diverse techniques were used to prepare libraries and sequence TCR repertoires, to increase sequencing depth and limit assay-specific biases. Leukapheresis yielded between about 0.9 and 8.9 billion PBMCs per donor. Broad study findings and their caveats: Higher generation probabilities were observed for clonotypes shared by all four sorted-subset donors than for non-shared clonotypes. Based on pairwise subsampling, the degree of clonotype sharing among donors was expected to be affected by sequencing depth. Rarefaction of sorted-subset datasets indicated incomplete sequencing despite the large sequencing depth. When four donors were compared, the shared fraction of clonotypes was about 5% for naive CD4, roughly 3.3% for naive CD8, 2% to 2.5% for memory CD4, and roughly 0.43% for memory CD8. Larger estimated clonotype richness was generally found for naive subsets than for memory subsets. Only blood was sampled, and tissue TCR repertoires likely differ from those in blood. Because the study included a small number of donors, the genetic and exposure-history diversity represented was limited.

The germline V gene yields SGHRS for CDR1 and YFSETQ for CDR2. From the cysteine up to the phenylalanine, the CDR3 has a length of 15 residues. Just the 45-base CDR3 DNA is kept, in frame starting at base 1. Deletion took 0 bases off V and 5 bases off J, with a span of 12 bases between the germline ends. Using the deep immunoSEQ assay, TCR CDR3 regions were amplified from genomic DNA by multiplex PCR. For each cell subset, the extracted genomic DNA was distributed evenly across all wells of several immunoSEQ 96-well plates, and each plate served as one replicate. For sorted subsets, around 200 ng genomic DNA, equal to about 30,000 T cell genomes, was loaded into each replicate PCR. Purified libraries were quantified with a Qubit 3.0 fluorometer, sized on a Bioanalyzer 2100, and re-quantified with the KAPA Library Quantification kit. Each immunoSEQ 96-well plate was sequenced on its own single-read 150-cycle Illumina NextSeq 550 flow cell. As for how the authors treated the data: Because only junctional sequences without quality scores were contained in the immunoSEQ output, filtering matching that applied to full-length reads could not be performed. Sequences were annotated with PyIR, a Python wrapper for IgBLAST v1.9, using IMGT germline references to assign V/J genes and CDR3. Reads were removed for weak V/J assignments (E-value above 1e-6), missing CDR3, stop codons, out-of-frame junctions, or ambiguous translated residues. V3J clonotypes were defined as sequences sharing the same inferred V gene, J gene, and CDR3 amino acid sequence. Percentage overlap between repertoires was computed as shared unique clonotypes divided by the size of the smaller repertoire. Richness of each repertoire was evaluated using RTK rarefaction, the Chao1 estimator, and Recon v2.1 estimates of unobserved clonotypes. OLGA was used to compute generation probabilities for all TCRbeta clonotypes that the gDNA method yielded from a handful of donors. Not all clones reach the TCRdb copy of this immuneACCESS table, which keeps in-frame sequences only. Checked studies attribute under half of the gap to unresolved V genes and leave the rest unexplained. That table is the source of V, J and clone size, and D and trimming were worked out from the DNA. The sample table contains about 1.5 million clones; only one count was recorded for roughly 96% of them. Approximately 1% of the sample goes to the ten largest clones.

Remarks on this clone: The target of this receptor is not known. Nothing much larger sits one base from this clone, and base qualities are not available.

The donors were healthy, HIV-negative adults with no recently reported acute infections or vaccinations. All donors were Caucasian adults living in Nashville, Tennessee, USA. CD4+ T cells were enriched by magnetic negative selection; naive cells were then positively selected on CD45RA, and the negative fraction formed the memory subset. Blood was obtained by leukapheresis, after which PBMCs were separated by Ficoll-Histopaque density gradient centrifugation and cryopreserved in liquid nitrogen vapor phase. Purity and quantity of every magnetically sorted T cell population were checked by analytical flow cytometry. From each sorted fraction, genomic DNA was isolated and quantified by UV absorbance on a Nanodrop 2000c.

Specimen: naive CD4+ T cells sorted from blood. Sample cell subset or site, as interpreted from the label and publication: CD45RA+ positively selected. This receptor was taken from a man aged 25-45 years in good health. The chain links TRBV5-1 with TRBJ2-1; perhaps TRBD1 is the D gene, with 6 bases matching. The CDR3 has the sequence CASSLVAGQHNEQFF. The DNA sequence reads TGCGCCAGCAGCTTGGTGGCCGGACAGCACAATGAGCAGTTCTTC.